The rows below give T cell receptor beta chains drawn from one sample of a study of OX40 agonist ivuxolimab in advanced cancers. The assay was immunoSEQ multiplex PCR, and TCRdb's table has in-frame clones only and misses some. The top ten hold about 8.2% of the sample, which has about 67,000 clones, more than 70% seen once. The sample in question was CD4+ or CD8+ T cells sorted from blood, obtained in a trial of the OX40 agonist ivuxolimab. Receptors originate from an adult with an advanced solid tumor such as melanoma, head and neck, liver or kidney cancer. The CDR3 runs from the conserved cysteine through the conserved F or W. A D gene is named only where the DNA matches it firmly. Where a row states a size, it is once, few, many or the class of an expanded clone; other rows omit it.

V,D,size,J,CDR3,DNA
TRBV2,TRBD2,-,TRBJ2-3,CASSEEGAGGAFGGTDTQYF,TGTGCCAGCAGTGAAGAGGGGGCGGGGGGGGCCTTCGGTGGCACAGATACGCAGTATTTT
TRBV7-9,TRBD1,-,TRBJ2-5,CASSSLIGQGARETQYF,TGTGCCAGCAGTTCCCTGATAGGACAGGGGGCGCGGGAGACCCAGTACTTC
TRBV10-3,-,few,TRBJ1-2,CAISESGRSIYGYTF,TGTGCCATCAGTGAGTCGGGCCGTAGTATCTATGGCTACACCTTC
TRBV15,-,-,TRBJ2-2,CATSSDTSGELFF,TGTGCCACCAGCAGCGACACTTCCGGGGAGCTGTTTTTT
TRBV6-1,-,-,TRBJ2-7,CASSGAVSYEQYF,TGTGCCAGCAGTGGGGCGGTTTCCTACGAGCAGTACTTC
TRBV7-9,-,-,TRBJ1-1,CASSFKGMNTEAFF,TGTGCCAGCAGCTTCAAGGGGATGAACACTGAAGCTTTCTTT
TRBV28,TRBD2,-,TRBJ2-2,CASSLLASGDTGELFF,TGTGCCAGCAGTTTATTGGCTAGCGGGGACACCGGGGAGCTGTTTTTT
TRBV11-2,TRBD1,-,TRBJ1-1,CASSPHRGWTEAFF,TGTGCCAGCAGCCCGCACAGGGGTTGGACTGAAGCTTTCTTT
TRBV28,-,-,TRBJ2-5,CASRTDPQETQYF,TGTGCCAGCAGAACGGATCCCCAAGAGACCCAGTACTTC
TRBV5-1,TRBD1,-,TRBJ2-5,CASNSDREETQYF,TGCGCCAGCAACTCGGACAGGGAAGAGACCCAGTACTTC
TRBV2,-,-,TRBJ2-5,CASSVGQHQETQYF,TGTGCCAGCAGCGTTGGACAGCACCAAGAGACCCAGTACTTC
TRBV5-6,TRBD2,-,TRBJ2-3,CASSGKSTSGGTDTQYF,TGTGCCAGCAGCGGAAAATCGACTAGCGGGGGCACAGATACGCAGTATTTT
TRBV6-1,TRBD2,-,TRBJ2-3,CASSENTGGTDTQYF,TGTGCCAGCAGTGAAAATACGGGAGGGACAGATACGCAGTATTTT
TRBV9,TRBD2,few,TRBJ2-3,CASSFGTSGTDTQYF,TGTGCCAGCAGCTTCGGGACTAGCGGCACAGATACGCAGTATTTT
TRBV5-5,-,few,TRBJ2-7,CASSSGGGETYEQYF,TGTGCCAGCAGCTCCGGTGGCGGAGAGACCTACGAGCAGTACTTC
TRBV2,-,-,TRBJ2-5,CASTGLAVWETQYF,TGTGCCAGCACGGGACTCGCCGTCTGGGAGACCCAGTACTTC
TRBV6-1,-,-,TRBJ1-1,CASSEAQGTEAFF,TGTGCCAGCAGTGAAGCGCAGGGCACTGAAGCTTTCTTT
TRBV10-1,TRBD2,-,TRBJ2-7,CASGTSGVYEQYF,TGCGCCAGCGGTACTAGCGGGGTCTACGAGCAGTACTTC
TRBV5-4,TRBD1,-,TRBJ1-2,CASSSPDRGYGYTF,TGTGCCAGCAGCTCCCCGGACAGGGGCTATGGCTACACCTTC
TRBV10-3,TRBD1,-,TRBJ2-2,CAISGTGDTGELFF,TGTGCCATCAGTGGAACAGGGGACACCGGGGAGCTGTTTTTT
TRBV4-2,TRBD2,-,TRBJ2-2,CASSQEIGLAGVAGELFF,TGTGCCAGCAGCCAAGAGATTGGGCTAGCGGGAGTTGCCGGGGAGCTGTTTTTT
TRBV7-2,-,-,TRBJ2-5,CASSLMRGRETQYF,TGTGCCAGCAGCTTAATGAGGGGTCGAGAGACCCAGTACTTC
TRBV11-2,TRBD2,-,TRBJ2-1,CASSLDRSGSPFF,TGTGCCAGCAGCTTAGATAGGAGCGGGAGCCCGTTCTTC
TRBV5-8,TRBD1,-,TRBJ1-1,CASSLVGQGRETEAFF,TGTGCCAGCAGCTTGGTCGGACAGGGGAGAGAAACTGAAGCTTTCTTT
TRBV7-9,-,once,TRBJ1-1,CASRGEGGTEAFF,TGTGCCAGCAGAGGGGAGGGTGGGACTGAAGCTTTCTTT
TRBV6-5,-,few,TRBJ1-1,CASINKPMNTEAFF,TGTGCCAGCATTAATAAGCCCATGAACACTGAAGCTTTCTTT
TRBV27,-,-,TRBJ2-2,CASSLSIRQKNTGELFF,TGTGCCAGCAGTTTATCGATCAGACAGAAAAACACCGGGGAGCTGTTTTTT
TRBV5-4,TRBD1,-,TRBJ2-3,CASRRQGAGSDTQYF,TGTGCCAGCAGACGACAGGGGGCCGGGTCAGATACGCAGTATTTT
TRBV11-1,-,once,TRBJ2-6,CASSLLPGSSGANVLTF,TGTGCCAGCAGCTTACTCCCAGGCAGCTCTGGGGCCAACGTCCTGACTTTC
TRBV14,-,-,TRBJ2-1,CASSQDRGAAYNEQFF,TGTGCCAGCAGCCAAGATAGGGGGGCAGCCTACAATGAGCAGTTCTTC
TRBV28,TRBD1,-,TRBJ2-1,CASGGQGAKGGSWFF,TGTGCCAGCGGGGGACAGGGGGCAAAGGGTGGAAGCTGGTTCTTC
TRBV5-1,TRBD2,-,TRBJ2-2,CASSLEGASGGVNTGELFF,TGCGCCAGCAGCTTGGAAGGGGCTAGCGGGGGAGTGAACACCGGGGAGCTGTTTTTT
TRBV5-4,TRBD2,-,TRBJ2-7,CASSLPGGGEKYF,TGTGCCAGCAGCTTGCCAGGCGGGGGGGAGAAGTACTTC
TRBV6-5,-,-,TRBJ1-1,CASSSSLQGDTEAFF,TGTGCCAGCAGCTCCAGTTTACAGGGTGACACTGAAGCTTTCTTT
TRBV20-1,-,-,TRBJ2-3,CSFQGTDTQYF,TGCAGCTTCCAGGGCACAGATACGCAGTATTTT
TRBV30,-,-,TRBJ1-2,CACTRPGVLYGYTF,TGTGCCTGCACCCGGCCAGGGGTACTCTATGGCTACACCTTC
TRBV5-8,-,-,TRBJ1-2,CASSLEAGSGYTF,TGTGCCAGCAGCTTGGAAGCAGGGAGCGGCTACACCTTC
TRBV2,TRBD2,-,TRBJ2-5,CATEREGLVSETQYF,TGTGCCACCGAACGGGAGGGCCTAGTCTCAGAGACCCAGTACTTC
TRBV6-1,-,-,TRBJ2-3,CASSEAPGTDTQYF,TGTGCCAGCAGTGAAGCCCCAGGGACAGATACGCAGTATTTT
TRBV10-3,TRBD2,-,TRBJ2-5,CAIRAWNSGGAVQETQYF,TGTGCCATCAGGGCATGGAATAGCGGGGGGGCCGTCCAAGAGACCCAGTACTTC
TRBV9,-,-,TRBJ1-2,CASSVEGRDNYGYTF,TGTGCCAGCAGCGTAGAAGGCAGAGATAACTATGGCTACACCTTC
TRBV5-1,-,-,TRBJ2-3,CASSLDRITDTQYF,TGCGCCAGCAGCTTGGACAGGATCACAGATACGCAGTATTTT
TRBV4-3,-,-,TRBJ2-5,CASPRHGALQETQYF,TGCGCCAGCCCCCGTCATGGGGCGTTACAAGAGACCCAGTACTTC
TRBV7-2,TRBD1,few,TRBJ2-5,CASSPGGDRGRETQYF,TGTGCCAGCAGCCCGGGCGGCGACAGGGGGCGAGAGACCCAGTACTTC
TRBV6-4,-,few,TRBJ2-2,CASRTSPNTGELFF,TGTGCCAGCAGGACGTCCCCGAACACCGGGGAGCTGTTTTTT
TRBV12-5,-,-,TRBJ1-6,CASGVGITNSPLHF,TGTGCTAGTGGGGTTGGAATTACGAATTCACCCCTCCACTTT
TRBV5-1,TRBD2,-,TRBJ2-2,CASSFSGGRNTGELFF,TGCGCCAGCAGCTTCAGCGGCGGGAGGAACACCGGGGAGCTGTTTTTT